The 3 T cell receptor beta chains in this list originate from one sample, sequenced in a study of long-term antiretroviral therapy in people with HIV. Researchers ran immunoSEQ v3.0 at survey level. Only in-frame clones appear in the TCRdb table, and some are missing; sequencing was by immunoSEQ multiplex PCR. The table has under 20,000 clones, 81% seen once. Material: unsorted PBMCs, obtained 1.2 years before starting antiretroviral therapy. Every receptor here comes from a man between 25 and 39 years old with HIV.

This clone was observed a few times. This chain connects TRBV2 to TRBJ1-5, with D uncertain. With 3 bases removed from V and 0 bases from J, the gap between germline ends came to 9 bases. The CDR3 extends over 15 amino acids. From germline, CDR1 is SNHLY and CDR2 FYNNEI. CDR3 in DNA: TGTGCCAGCAGTGAGTTTCTAAATAGCAATCAGCCCCAGCATTTT. This encodes CASSEFLNSNQPQHF.

The V and J genes are TRBV19 and TRBJ2-1; 7 nucleotides line up with TRBD2. Germline values: CDR1 LNHDA, CDR2 SQIVND (reference sequence). V lost 4 bases to trimming and J lost 3 bases; unmatched junction nucleotides: 9. The CDR3 spans 16 residues. CDR3 DNA: TGTGCCAGTAGTACCCTGGCTAGCGGACTCTACAATGAGCAGTTCTTC. This encodes CASSTLASGLYNEQFF.

The chain is built from TRBV11-2 and TRBJ2-1; 11 bases fit TRBD2. The germline V gene has CDR1 SGHAT and CDR2 FQNNGV. V shed 2 bases and J 4 bases; nucleotides not matched to a gene: 7. CDR3 length: 17 residues. CDR3 residues: CASSLKSGLAGYNEQFF. The CDR3 coding sequence is TGTGCCAGCAGCTTAAAATCCGGACTAGCGGGTTACAATGAGCAGTTCTTC. Full variable domain (missing parts from reference TRBV11-2 and TRBJ2-1): EAGVAQSPRYKIIEKRQSVAFWCNPISGHATLYWYQQILGQGPKLLIQFQNNGVVDDSQLPKDRFSAERLKGVDSTLKIQPAKLEDSAVYLCASSLKSGLAGYNEQFFGPGTRLTVL.